The rows below give T cell receptor beta chains drawn from one sample of a study of T cell changes during pregnancy in multiple sclerosis. Data came from immunoSEQ multiplex PCR; TCRdb stores just in-frame clones and leaves some out. The table includes about 13,000 clones, 85% to 90% detected once. This sample comprised CD8+ T cells from peripheral blood mononuclear cells, obtained after pregnancy. Every receptor here comes from a female donor in good health, enrolled as a control in a pregnancy study. Each CDR3 is given with its conserved first and last residue. The D gene is left open where the match is weak. Where a row states a size, it is once, few, many or the class of an expanded clone; other rows omit it.

D gene,clone size,J gene,V gene,CDR3 DNA,CDR3 protein
-,-,TRBJ1-4,TRBV28,TGTGCCAGCAGTTTGTACTTCCGTGAAAAACTGTTTTTT,CASSLYFREKLFF
-,-,TRBJ1-1,TRBV4-1,TGCGCCAGCAGCCAACGGGAATTGAACACTGAAGCTTTCTTT,CASSQRELNTEAFF
TRBD2,once,TRBJ2-7,TRBV15,TGTGCCACCAGCAGAGAAGCGGGAGCCTACGAGCAGTACTTC,CATSREAGAYEQYF
-,-,TRBJ2-1,TRBV7-2,TGTGCCAGCAGCTTACGGGAGCAACGCGATGAGCAGTTCTTC,CASSLREQRDEQFF
TRBD2,-,TRBJ2-1,TRBV27,TGTGCCAGCAGTTGGACTAGCGTCAATGAGCAGTTCTTC,CASSWTSVNEQFF
-,-,TRBJ2-5,TRBV27,TGTGCCAGCGGAGGTCGAGAAGAGACCCAGTACTTC,CASGGREETQYF
-,-,TRBJ2-7,TRBV27,TGTGCCAGCAGTTTATCGGCCCCCGACGAGCAGTACTTC,CASSLSAPDEQYF
TRBD1,-,TRBJ1-2,TRBV27,TGTGCCAGCAGTTCCCCCGCCACAGGGGGATCGGGGTATGGCTACACCTTC,CASSSPATGGSGYGYTF
TRBD1,-,TRBJ1-2,TRBV19,TGTGCCAGTACCCTAGGGACAGGCCTCCCCACGGGCGGCTACACCTTC,CASTLGTGLPTGGYTF
TRBD2,-,TRBJ2-3,TRBV5-4,TGTGCCAGCAGCTCGGGGGGACTCATCCAGTATTTT,CASSSGGLIQYF
-,-,TRBJ2-2,TRBV5-4,TGTGCCAGCAAAGACCCGACTAGTGGGTTAACCGGGGAGCTGTTTTTT,CASKDPTSGLTGELFF
-,-,TRBJ1-6,TRBV28,TGTGCCAGCAGTCCTCAGTATTCACCCCTCCACTTT,CASSPQYSPLHF
-,-,TRBJ2-3,TRBV25-1,TGTGCCAGCAGCCCGTGGGGGGTCTCCACAGATACGCAGTATTTT,CASSPWGVSTDTQYF
TRBD2,-,TRBJ2-7,TRBV6-4,TGTGCCAGCAGTGTACTAGCGGGAAGTCCCTTCCCTCACGAGCAGTACTTC,CASSVLAGSPFPHEQYF
-,-,TRBJ2-1,TRBV27,TGTGCCAGCAGTTTAGCGGTATCCAATGAGCAGTTCTTC,CASSLAVSNEQFF
TRBD2,-,TRBJ2-7,TRBV6-5,TGTGCCAGCAGTCGTCTAGCGGGAGGTAACGAGCAGTACTTC,CASSRLAGGNEQYF
TRBD2,-,TRBJ2-3,TRBV27,TGTGCCAGCAGTGGCGGGACTAGCAGCACAGATACGCAGTATTTT,CASSGGTSSTDTQYF
-,few,TRBJ2-5,TRBV27,TGTGCCAGCAGTCCAGGGCAATCGTACCAAGAGACCCAGTACTTC,CASSPGQSYQETQYF
-,-,TRBJ1-3,TRBV28,TGTGCCAGCAGTTTAAGGGGAATCTCTGGAAACACCATATATTTT,CASSLRGISGNTIYF
-,-,TRBJ2-7,TRBV10-3,TGTGCCATCAGTGAGGGGCTCGAGCAGTACTTC,CAISEGLEQYF
-,-,TRBJ2-7,TRBV28,TGTGCCAGCAGTTTCAGGGGGAGGTCCTACGAGCAGTACTTC,CASSFRGRSYEQYF
-,few,TRBJ1-1,TRBV6-5,TGTGCCAGCAGTTCTAGGAGGACTGAAGCTTTCTTT,CASSSRRTEAFF
TRBD1,-,TRBJ1-2,TRBV11-2,TGTGCCAGCAGCTTAGAGGGGACAGGTTATGGCTACACCTTC,CASSLEGTGYGYTF
TRBD1,once,TRBJ2-2,TRBV27,TGTGCCAGCAGCTGGGACAGGGCAGCCGGGGAGCTGTTTTTT,CASSWDRAAGELFF
TRBD1,-,TRBJ1-3,TRBV28,TGTGCCAGCAGTCCCGGACAGGGGAAAGTTCTGGGGGGAAACACCATATATTTT,CASSPGQGKVLGGNTIYF
-,-,TRBJ1-6,TRBV9,TGTGCCAGCAGGACCGAGGAGGATTATAATTCACCCCTCCACTTT,CASRTEEDYNSPLHF
TRBD1,-,TRBJ2-2,TRBV6-4,TGTGCCAGCAGTAGACAGGGCCCGAACACCGGGGAGCTGTTTTTT,CASSRQGPNTGELFF
-,-,TRBJ2-7,TRBV5-6,TGTGCCAGCAGCTCCCGGCTAGCGAGCTACGAGCAGTACTTC,CASSSRLASYEQYF
-,-,TRBJ2-1,TRBV28,TGTGCCAGCAGTTTCCCAGGGTATGAGCAGTTCTTC,CASSFPGYEQFF